Below, 23 T cell receptor beta chains from the same sample are listed, as sequenced in a study of T cells after yellow fever vaccination (dated by TCRdb to between 2018 and 2021). What this sample's treatment or condition label stands for: live attenuated yellow fever vaccine strain. Libraries were made using 5' RACE. The data were produced on an Illumina HiSeq 2500. The public sequencing data were trimmed at Q25 with fastp and processed into clonotypes with MiXCR by TCRdb, which kept only in-frame beta chains. Each entry is one CDR3 protein sequence, shown with its most common DNA and genes. Counted in this sample were hundreds of thousands of distinct CDR3 sequences; 7.5% to 9% of them appeared once. More than 15% of the sample rests with the top ten. The input for sequencing was PBMCs, taken on the day of the first yellow fever vaccination. The source is a man younger than 30 who received the YFV17D yellow fever vaccine.

V usage is TRBV20-1 and J usage is TRBJ1-3, with D unclear. The CDR3 contains 13 residues. Germline V lookup: CDR1 DFQATT, CDR2 SNEGSKA (reference sequence). V shed 7 bases and J shed 0 bases, with 10 bases lying between them. The CDR3 sequence: CSVLDFSGNTIYF. The CDR3 DNA sequence: TGCAGTGTCCTGGACTTCTCTGGAAACACCATATATTTT.

This clonotype has a handful of counts. The V gene is TRBV5-1, the J gene TRBJ2-7, with D hard to call. Trimming pared 2 bases from V and 1 base from J, leaving 10 bases between. The germline gives CDR1 SGHRS, CDR2 YFSETQ. This CDR3 region has 14 residues. The CDR3 region is CASSFNSGSYEQYV. Here the CDR3 DNA reads TGCGCCAGCAGCTTTAACTCAGGATCCTACGAGCAGTACGTC.

This clonotype has only a few counts. This chain joins TRBV2 and TRBJ2-3; D is possibly TRBD1 (5 bases). The CDR3 is 14 amino acids. Trimming removed 2 bases from V and 1 base from J, with 7 bases in between. Per germline, CDR1 SNHLY and CDR2 FYNNEI. The CDR3 sequence: CASSEFRGTDTQYF. Here the CDR3 DNA reads TGTGCCAGCAGTGAATTCAGGGGCACAGATACGCAGTATTTT.

The rearrangement links TRBV5-6 to TRBJ2-1; no clear D gene. The germline V and J ends were trimmed by 2 bases and 10 bases, with 10 bases remaining between them. Germline V gene lookup returns CDR1 SGHDT and CDR2 YYEEEE. The CDR3 length is 12 residues. CDR3 sequence reads: CASSFPPLEQFF. As DNA, the CDR3 is TGTGCCAGCAGCTTTCCCCCTCTAGAGCAGTTCTTC.

This clonotype turned up a few times. The chain is built from TRBV7-9 and TRBJ1-3; maybe TRBD1 (6 bases). V lost 2 bases and J lost 3, with 14 bases in between. Germline assignment: CDR1 SEHNR and CDR2 FQNEAQ (reference sequence). The CDR3 contains 16 residues. CDR3 nucleotides: TGTGCCAGCAGCTTAAGGCCAGGGGTTAATGGAAACACCATATATTTT. It translates to CASSLRPGVNGNTIYF.

This clonotype has just a few counts. The chain is built from TRBV10-3 and TRBJ2-3; TRBD2 matches at 13 bases. The CDR3 extends over 17 amino acids. The J segment lost 1 base and the V segment lost 6 bases, leaving 7 bases of the junction unmatched. Germline V CDR1 and CDR2: ENHRY, SYGVKD. The CDR3: CAIRGSGLAGGTDTQYF. The CDR3 DNA reads as TGTGCCATCAGAGGTAGTGGACTAGCGGGGGGCACAGATACGCAGTATTTT.

The table lists this clonotype with a few counts. V gene TRBV29-1 combines with J gene TRBJ2-1; weak D call: TRBD2 (6 bases). The CDR3 is 13 amino acids. In germline, CDR1 is SQVTM, CDR2 ANQGSEA. Between the trimmed V and J ends, which lost 5 bases and 4 bases, there was a span of 12 bases. As DNA, the CDR3 is TGCAGCGTTCGAGGTGGGGGGTACAATGAGCAGTTCTTC. Its translation is CSVRGGGYNEQFF.

The chain has TRBV27 and TRBJ1-3; 8 positions match TRBD1. With V trimmed by 6 bases and J by 4 bases, 8 bases remained unmatched. Looked up from germline, CDR1 is MNHEY and CDR2 is SMNVEV (reference sequence). The CDR3 sequence is 15 residues long. This CDR3 reads CASSKDRAVGNTIYF. DNA for the CDR3: TGTGCCAGCAGCAAGGACAGGGCAGTCGGAAACACCATATATTTT.

This clonotype was observed a handful of times. The chain recombines TRBV12-3 or TRBV12-4 with TRBJ2-2; D is uncertain. The CDR3 contains 13 residues. The ends were cut back, 3 bases at V and 6 bases at J, with 8 bases in the middle. CDR3 sequence: CASSFGVPGELFF. The CDR3 DNA follows: TGTGCCAGCAGTTTTGGGGTACCCGGGGAGCTGTTTTTT.

A few counts support this clonotype. The chain has TRBV10-3 and TRBJ1-4; D call uncertain. The length of the CDR3 is 18 residues. In germline, CDR1 is ENHRY, CDR2 SYGVKD. Trimming stripped 1 base from V and 0 bases from J, with 15 bases between. The CDR3, as DNA: TGTGCCATCAGTGAGTTGGAGTGGCGGTTTGCAACTAATGAAAAACTGTTTTTT. Its protein product is CAISELEWRFATNEKLFF.

The V call is TRBV4-3, the J call TRBJ1-1; D remains unclear. The CDR3 has 18 residues. Trimming shortened V by 0 bases and J by 3 bases, and 20 bases separated the two germline ends. The germline V gene has CDR1 LGHNA and CDR2 YSLEER. CDR3 DNA: TGCGCCAGCAGCCAAGATGGACCGACCTTTGATGGGGACACTGAAGCTTTCTTT. Residues: CASSQDGPTFDGDTEAFF.

This chain joins TRBV25-1 and TRBJ1-2; D gene ambiguous. Germline CDR1 reads MGHDK; CDR2 reads SYGVNS. The V end lost 3 bases, the J end lost 4 bases, and 9 bases lay between the germline ends. This CDR3 is built from 13 residues. The CDR3 DNA reads TGTGCCAGCAGTGATTCGGGTTCCTATGGCTACACCTTC. This encodes CASSDSGSYGYTF.

The chain couples TRBV29-1 to TRBJ2-3; D remains unclear. Germline V lookup: CDR1 SQVTM, CDR2 ANQGSEA. CDR3 length: 12 residues. V lost 4 bases and J lost 0, with 5 bases in between. The CDR3 region has the DNA TGCAGCGTTGGGGGTAGCACAGATACGCAGTATTTT. Its protein is CSVGGSTDTQYF.

This clonotype was observed a handful of times. The J gene is TRBJ2-3, the V gene TRBV4-2; a possible D gene is TRBD2 (5 bases). V lost 0 bases to trimming and J lost 5 bases, with 15 bases between them. CDR1 LGHNA and CDR2 YNFKEQ come from the germline V gene. The CDR3 has 16 amino acids. The CDR3: CASSQDEGGYIDTQYF. The DNA for the CDR3 is TGTGCCAGCAGCCAAGATGAGGGCGGCTACATAGATACGCAGTATTTT.

V is TRBV20-1 and J is TRBJ2-5; D is ambiguous. V was trimmed by 0 bases and J by 5 bases, leaving 13 bases between them. The CDR3 runs to 14 residues. The V gene's germline CDR1 is DFQATT and CDR2 SNEGSKA (reference sequence). CDR3 in DNA: TGCAGTGCTAGAGAGCCTCAATTGGGCGAGACCCAGTACTTC. Its protein is CSAREPQLGETQYF.

This clonotype was seen only a few times. The V call is TRBV10-3, the J call TRBJ2-3; 9 bases fit TRBD2. CDR3 length equals 15 residues. CDR1 is ENHRY and CDR2 is SYGVKD in the germline V gene. Losses at the gene ends were 8 bases for V and 4 bases for J; bases not matched to a gene: 10. The CDR3, as DNA: TGTGCCATCTTATCGGCGGGGGGGAGGGCAGATACGCAGTATTTT. Its protein product is CAILSAGGRADTQYF.

The V call is TRBV7-9, the J call TRBJ1-6, with D hard to call. V was pared by 5 bases and J by 8 bases, with 10 bases between. The CDR3 length is 13 residues. Germline CDR1 is SEHNR and CDR2 is FQNEAQ (reference sequence). The CDR3 sequence: CASSQASDSPLHF. The CDR3 DNA sequence: TGTGCCAGCAGCCAAGCCTCTGATTCACCCCTCCACTTT.

This chain links TRBV10-3 with TRBJ2-6; D perhaps matches TRBD1 (5 bases). V gave up 10 bases and J gave up 4 bases, with 17 bases separating them. CDR1 and CDR2 (germline): ENHRY, SYGVKD. The CDR3 spans 15 residues. CDR3 region: CATITGPEGANVLTF. CDR3 DNA: TGTGCCACCATCACAGGCCCGGAAGGGGCCAACGTCCTGACTTTC.

This clonotype was counted at least ten times. The chain carries TRBV7-2 and TRBJ2-6, with D hard to call. V lost 2 bases, J lost 1 base, and 3 bases lay in between. The CDR3 loop spans 14 amino acids. CDR1 SGHTA and CDR2 FQGNSA come from the germline V gene. CDR3 region: CASSLRSGANVLTF. DNA of the CDR3: TGTGCCAGCAGCTTAAGGTCTGGGGCCAACGTCCTGACTTTC.

This clonotype turned up a few times. The gene calls are TRBV5-1 and TRBJ2-3; 7 positions match TRBD2. Germline-derived CDR1 and CDR2 are SGHRS and YFSETQ. CDR3 size: 16 residues. Trimming removed 0 bases from V and 2 bases from J; junction bases left unmatched: 6. CDR3 sequence (DNA): TGCGCCAGCAGCTTGGTGGCGGGGGAATCCACAGATACGCAGTATTTT. Translation gives CASSLVAGESTDTQYF.

This clonotype was observed at least ten times. J is TRBJ1-5 and V is TRBV6-5; maybe TRBD1 (5 bases). The CDR3 is 15 amino acids. Trimming took off 6 bases at V and 11 bases at J, with 23 bases between the two ends. Germline lookup yields CDR1 MNHEY and CDR2 SVGAGI. The CDR3 region has the DNA TGTGCCAGCAGCCCCCAGAGGGGATCGTCAAAGTCCCAGCATTTT. Amino acids: CASSPQRGSSKSQHF.

V usage is TRBV5-6 and J usage is TRBJ2-7; D uncertain. The CDR3 is made up of 15 amino acids. Germline lookup yields CDR1 SGHDT and CDR2 YYEEEE. The V end was cut by 1 base, the J end by 3 bases, with 14 bases between. The CDR3 sequence: CASSLFVWKYYEQYV. CDR3 in DNA: TGTGCCAGCAGCTTGTTTGTGTGGAAATACTACGAGCAGTACGTC.

The chain joins TRBV5-4 to TRBJ2-1; D could derive from TRBD1 or TRBD2 (6 bases each). CDR1 is SGHNT and CDR2 is YYREEE in the germline V gene (reference sequence). The CDR3 runs to 15 residues. Trimming removed 2 bases from V and 9 bases from J, with 18 bases in between. The CDR3 DNA follows: TGTGCCAGCAGCTTTTCTAGGGGGGATGGTGCTGAGCAGTTCTTC. It codes for CASSFSRGDGAEQFF. The whole variable domain, filled in from reference TRBV5-4 and TRBJ2-1, reads ETGVTQSPTHLIKTRGQQVTLRCSSQSGHNTVSWYQQALGQGPQFIFQYYREEENGRGNFPPRFSGLQFPNYSSELNVNALELDDSALYLCASSFSRGDGAEQFFGPGTRLTVL.